One and the same sample provided the 29 T cell receptor beta chains below, sequenced in a study of blood T cells in healthy people across ages. Alongside a J-beta primer mix, a sample-barcoded 5' primer served in a second PCR lasting 7 to 11 cycles. TCRdb analysed the 5' RACE reads with MiXCR anew, one entry per CDR3 protein. The table has fewer than 2,000,000 distinct CDR3 sequences, roughly 32% seen once. Sequencing was done on a sample of blood. Every receptor here comes from a woman in her twenties or thirties in good health.

V is TRBV20-1 and J is TRBJ2-5, with 10 bases lining up with TRBD1. CDR1 is DFQATT, CDR2 SNEGSKA, per germline (reference sequence). The length of the CDR3 is 13 residues. V was clipped by 6 bases and J by 7 bases; unmatched bases: 8. The CDR3 nucleotides read TGCAGTGCCGCTCGGGACAGGGGAATGACCCAGTACTTC. Its protein is CSAARDRGMTQYF.

This chain uses TRBV6-2 or TRBV6-3 with TRBJ2-1; possible D gene TRBD1, 5 bases. This CDR3 is built from 13 residues. The germline V gene has CDR1 MNHEY and CDR2 SVGEGT. V was shortened by 6 bases and J by 7 bases, with 13 bases between the two germline ends. CDR3 in amino acids: CASRQDQYNEQFF. For the CDR3, the DNA is TGTGCCAGCAGACAGGACCAGTATAATGAGCAGTTCTTC.

This clonotype was counted a few times. This sequence may be a read error, since a much larger clone differs from it by one base. The chain is built from TRBV5-1 and TRBJ2-7; no definite D call. CDR3 size: 13 residues. Germline V gene sequence: CDR1 SGHRS, CDR2 YFSETQ. The chain's CDR3 is CASGLGSYYEQYF. As DNA, the CDR3 is TGCGCCAGCGGCTTGGGGTCCTACTACGAGCAGTACTTC.

In its sample, this clonotype was seen many times. The J gene is TRBJ2-7, the V gene TRBV12-3 or TRBV12-4, with 8 bases aligning to TRBD1. The CDR3 sequence is 16 residues long. V lost 2 bases and J lost 3; bases outside the gene matches: 9. For the CDR3, the DNA is TGTGCCAGCAGTTTAAGAAGGACAGGGCTTAACTACGAGCAGTACTTC. Translated: CASSLRRTGLNYEQYF.

This clonotype was detected ten times or more. This chain joins TRBV20-1 and TRBJ2-7, with a tentative D call TRBD2 (6 bases). The CDR3 runs 12 residues. V was clipped by 4 bases and J by 4 bases, with 11 bases between them. Germline CDR1 reads DFQATT; CDR2 reads SNEGSKA (reference sequence). Written as DNA, the CDR3 is TGCAGTGCTACTGGGACTTCTTACGAGCAGTACTTC. Translating it yields CSATGTSYEQYF.

The DNA for the CDR3 is TGCAGCGCGTACGAGAACACCGGGGAGCTGTTTTTT. Protein product: CSAYENTGELFF. The gene calls are TRBV20-1 and TRBJ2-2; no definite D call. The CDR3 runs to 12 residues. Germline-derived CDR1 and CDR2 are DFQATT and SNEGSKA (reference sequence).

A few counts support this clonotype. The gene calls are TRBV7-9 and TRBJ1-1; a weak D match, TRBD1 (5 bases). Trimming removed 6 bases at V and 6 bases at J, with 14 bases between. The CDR3 consists of 13 residues. Germline V CDR1 and CDR2: SEHNR, FQNEAQ (reference sequence). CDR3 DNA: TGTGCCAGCAGACCGACCGGGGACTCTGAAGCTTTCTTT. Translation: CASRPTGDSEAFF.

This chain links TRBV29-1 with TRBJ1-2; D remains ambiguous. Germline values: CDR1 SQVTM, CDR2 ANQGSEA. V was cut by 3 bases and J by 8 bases, with 13 bases left in between. The CDR3 totals 12 residues. The CDR3 region is CSVDPERGGYTF. The CDR3 DNA reads TGCAGCGTTGATCCCGAGCGCGGCGGCTACACCTTC.

The chain recombines TRBV4-1 with TRBJ2-2, with 9 bases lining up with TRBD2. The germline CDR1 and CDR2 sequences are MGHRA and YSYEKL. Germline trimming cut 4 bases from V and 4 bases from J; bases unmatched to any gene: 13. CDR3 length: 18 amino acids. In DNA, the CDR3 is TGCGCCAGCAGCCGTACCCCGAGGCTAGCGGGGTTCACCGGGGAGCTGTTTTTT. Translation: CASSRTPRLAGFTGELFF.

This clonotype was observed at least ten times. V and J are TRBV6-6 and TRBJ2-7; a weak D match, TRBD2 (5 bases). V lost 6 bases, J lost 1 base, and 7 bases lay in between. The CDR3 extends over 12 amino acids. Germline assignment: CDR1 MNHNY and CDR2 SVGAGI (reference sequence). The CDR3 bases are TGTGCCAGCAGCGGGATATCCTACGAGCAGTACTTC. Its translation: CASSGISYEQYF.

About this clonotype: One junction end does not reproduce the germline sequence, and a read error may be involved. The V and J genes are TRBV5-1 and TRBJ2-7; no definite D call. CDR1 is SGHRS and CDR2 is YFSETQ in the germline V gene. This CDR3 is 13 amino acids long. The DNA of the CDR3 is TGCGCCAGCAGCTTGTTCGGCTCCTACGAGCGGTACTTC. This translates into CASSLFGSYERYF.

This clonotype was recorded a few times. The rearrangement uses TRBV29-1 and TRBJ2-7; D may be TRBD1 or TRBD2 (5 bases each). Trimming took off 7 bases at V and 2 bases at J, with 12 bases between the two ends. Per germline, CDR1 SQVTM and CDR2 ANQGSEA. The CDR3 has 12 residues. The CDR3 is CSAGRGPYEQYF. DNA for the CDR3: TGCAGCGCCGGTCGGGGCCCCTACGAGCAGTACTTC.

Worth noting for this clonotype: A read error may account for a junction end that differs from germline. CDR3 loop: CASSGGQGLYGCTF. The CDR3 nucleotides read TGTGCCAGCAGTGGCGGACAGGGGCTCTATGGCTGCACCTTC. V and J are TRBV2 and TRBJ1-2, with 9 bases matching TRBD1. This CDR3 spans 14 amino acids. Germline CDR1 and CDR2: SNHLY and FYNNEI.

This clonotype has just a few counts. The rearrangement uses TRBV19 and TRBJ1-2; D remains unclear. CDR3 length equals 14 residues. The germline gives CDR1 LNHDA, CDR2 SQIVND (reference sequence). Trimming removed 4 bases from V and 4 bases from J, with 13 bases in between. The CDR3 DNA follows: TGTGCCAGTAGTACCGTCACACAGACCTATGGCTACACCTTC. Protein sequence: CASSTVTQTYGYTF. Combining the CDR3 with reference TRBV19 and TRBJ1-2 gives the whole variable domain DGGITQSPKYLFRKEGQNVTLSCEQNLNHDAMYWYRQDPGQGLRLIYYSQIVNDFQKGDIAEGYSVSREKKESFPLTVTSAQKNPTAFYLCASSTVTQTYGYTFGSGTRLTVV.

V is TRBV27 and J is TRBJ2-1; perhaps TRBD2 as D (5 bases). The V gene lost 1 base and the J gene lost 5 bases, with 15 bases spanning the gap. The CDR3 has 16 residues. Germline assignment: CDR1 MNHEY and CDR2 SMNVEV (reference sequence). The CDR3 coding sequence is TGTGCCAGCAGTTTATACCTTGGACTCACCAACAATGAGCAGTTCTTC. This gives the protein CASSLYLGLTNNEQFF.

The V call is TRBV27, the J call TRBJ2-7; 7 nucleotides align to TRBD1. The germline CDR1 and CDR2 sequences are MNHEY and SMNVEV (reference sequence). V shed 6 bases and J 0 bases; nucleotides not matched to a gene: 11. This CDR3 has 16 amino acids. The CDR3 coding sequence is TGTGCCAGCAGCCAGAACCCGGGACAGAGCTCCTACGAGCAGTACTTC. Translated: CASSQNPGQSSYEQYF.

This clonotype was seen a few times. The chain recombines TRBV10-3 with TRBJ2-1; 11 nucleotides agree with TRBD2. Trimming took 2 bases from V and 8 from J; bases not matched to a gene: 8. Per germline, CDR1 ENHRY and CDR2 SYGVKD. The CDR3 contains 16 residues. The CDR3 nucleotides read TGTGCCATCAGTGAGACGGGGACTAGCGGCAGGGATGAGCAGTTCTTC. It specifies CAISETGTSGRDEQFF.

V is TRBV15 and J is TRBJ2-5, with TRBD2 identical over 13 bases. The germline V gene has CDR1 LNHNV and CDR2 YYDKDF (reference sequence). The V segment lost 4 bases and the J segment 13 bases; nucleotides outside the gene matches: 6. This CDR3 spans 13 amino acids. CDR3: CATSIGLAGAPYF. The CDR3 DNA sequence: TGTGCCACCAGCATAGGACTAGCGGGAGCTCCGTACTTC. The full variable domain, in which reference TRBV15 and TRBJ2-5 provide the parts outside the CDR3, is DAMVIQNPRYQVTQFGKPVTLSCSQTLNHNVMYWYQQKSSQAPKLLFHYYDKDFNNEADTPDNFQSRRPNTSFCFLDIRSPGLGDTAMYLCATSIGLAGAPYFGPGTRLLVL.

The CDR3: CASSFVGSDGYTF. The CDR3 region has the DNA TGTGCCAGCAGTTTTGTGGGGAGCGATGGCTACACCTTC. The chain links TRBV27 to TRBJ1-2; no clear D gene. This CDR3 comprises 13 residues. CDR1 and CDR2 (germline): MNHEY, SMNVEV (reference sequence). V lost 3 bases, J lost 6 bases, and 11 bases lay in between.

This clonotype was observed a handful of times. V gene TRBV5-1 combines with J gene TRBJ1-5, with 8 bases lining up with TRBD1. The CDR3 is made up of 20 amino acids. The germline V gene has CDR1 SGHRS and CDR2 YFSETQ. V lost 2 bases to trimming and J lost 1 base; unmatched junction nucleotides: 17. CDR3 loop: CASSFGQGARELPSNQPQHF. DNA of the CDR3: TGCGCCAGCAGCTTTGGACAGGGAGCCCGGGAACTACCAAGCAATCAGCCCCAGCATTTT.

The V gene is TRBV7-3, the J gene TRBJ2-1; TRBD2 matches at 10 bases. Trimming removed 4 bases from V and 5 bases from J; junction bases left unmatched: 14. Germline CDR1 is SGHTA and CDR2 is FQGTGA. This CDR3 contains 18 residues. The CDR3 loop is CASSSTVTSGASNNEQFF. The CDR3 DNA follows: TGTGCCAGCAGCTCTACGGTCACTAGCGGGGCTTCTAACAATGAGCAGTTCTTC.

This clonotype appeared a single time. V is TRBV15 and J is TRBJ2-5; D is perhaps TRBD2 (6 bases). The assigned J gene may be wrong: the sequence end matches TRBJ2-7 better. There are 18 residues in the CDR3. Germline CDR1 LNHNV, CDR2 YYDKDF (reference sequence). CDR3 bases: TGTGCCACCAGCAGAGATGAAGGTGTGGGACTCCTAGTCTACGAGCAGTACTTC. Amino acid sequence: CATSRDEGVGLLVYEQYF.

This rearrangement joins TRBV7-8 to TRBJ2-7, with a possible D match to TRBD2 (5 bases). V lost 5 bases to trimming and J lost 6 bases, with 17 bases between them. The CDR3 extends over 14 amino acids. Germline values: CDR1 SGHVS, CDR2 FQNEAQ. CDR3 amino acids: CASSLQSGGGEQYF. CDR3 nucleotides: TGTGCCAGCAGCCTCCAATCTGGAGGTGGCGAGCAGTACTTC.

This clonotype showed up just a few times. The chain has TRBV11-2 and TRBJ2-4, with D perhaps TRBD2 (5 bases). V gave up 5 bases and J gave up 6 bases, with 20 bases separating them. CDR1 and CDR2 (germline): SGHAT, FQNNGV. The CDR3 length is 16 residues. The CDR3 is CASSGRAGESANIQYF. The DNA of the CDR3 is TGTGCCAGCAGCGGGCGGGCGGGCGAGTCTGCAAACATTCAGTACTTC.

J is TRBJ2-1 and V is TRBV12-3 or TRBV12-4; D gene ambiguous. V was shortened by 6 bases and J by 7 bases, with 19 bases between the two germline ends. This CDR3 is 15 amino acids long. The CDR3 DNA is TGTGCCAGCAGCCCGCCCCCGGGCAAACAGAATGAGCAGTTCTTC. Amino acids: CASSPPPGKQNEQFF.

This clonotype was detected a few times. The chain joins TRBV29-1 to TRBJ1-5; weak D call: TRBD1 (6 bases). The CDR3 runs 14 residues. Germline V gene data show CDR1 as SQVTM and CDR2 as ANQGSEA. The V end was cut by 4 bases, the J end by 6 bases, with 16 bases between. CDR3 nucleotide sequence: TGCAGCGTTGCGGGGGAGGGGGTCGGTCAGCCCCAGCATTTT. Translation: CSVAGEGVGQPQHF. Full variable domain (missing parts from reference TRBV29-1 and TRBJ1-5): SAVISQKPSRDICQRGTSLTIQCQVDSQVTMMFWYRQQPGQSLTLIATANQGSEATYESGFVIDKFPISRPNLTFSTLTVSNMSPEDSSIYLCSVAGEGVGQPQHFGDGTRLSIL.

This clonotype was recorded a few times. This chain connects TRBV9 to TRBJ1-5; tentatively, D is TRBD1 (6 bases). Germline V gives CDR1 SGDLS, CDR2 YYNGEE. CDR3 size: 14 residues. Trimming shortened V by 1 base and J by 7 bases, and 12 bases separated the two germline ends. The CDR3 sequence: CASSVHPGDQPQHF. DNA of the CDR3: TGTGCCAGCAGCGTACATCCAGGGGACCAGCCCCAGCATTTT.

This clonotype was recorded many times. This chain uses TRBV10-3 with TRBJ2-5; 9 nucleotides align to TRBD2. CDR1 and CDR2 from the germline V gene are ENHRY and SYGVKD. The CDR3 totals 14 residues. V dropped 6 bases and J dropped 5; count of bases not matched to a gene: 7. This CDR3 is CAISSSGVAETQYF. Here the CDR3 DNA reads TGTGCCATCAGCTCTAGCGGGGTCGCGGAGACCCAGTACTTC.

This clonotype was counted a few times. CDR3 nucleotide sequence: TGTGCCAGCAGCTTAGATAGTTCCCAGGGGTACGAGCAGTACTTC. It encodes CASSLDSSQGYEQYF. The chain recombines TRBV11-2 with TRBJ2-7, with D possibly TRBD1 on 6 matching bases. V was pared by 0 bases and J by 4 bases, with 13 bases between. The germline V gene has CDR1 SGHAT and CDR2 FQNNGV. There are 15 residues in the CDR3.